This T cell receptor beta chain was recorded in a study of somatic mutations in cytotoxic T cells in rheumatoid arthritis (dated by TCRdb to about 2017). Regarding the complete study: Peripheral blood (about 28 ml EDTA) was collected from patients immediately after diagnosis and before any treatment began. Some T-cell populations stained with V beta antibodies were sorted by flow on a FACSAria II or Sony SH800 to nearly 100% purity, with sorted V beta1+ cells additionally subjected to TCRB sequencing. In newly diagnosed rheumatoid arthritis without treatment, the study examined if expanded CD8+ T-cell clones harbor somatic mutations, relying on TCRB deep sequencing to characterize clonality. TCRB deep sequencing was performed for 55 to 65 rheumatoid arthritis patients and some 19 healthy controls. The median ages of the patient and control groups were essentially identical. Findings and caveats that apply to the study as a whole: The antigen targets of the expanded CD8+ clones were unknown, and absence from virus-specific databases did not rule out viral specificity. CD8+ T-cell clonality in rheumatoid arthritis patients was not significantly different from that in age-matched healthy controls. An increase of CD8+ clonality with age was seen in patients (Spearman r ≈ 0.46) but not in healthy controls. The finding that TRBV07 was slightly underrepresented in patients was left unadjusted for multiple comparisons. The largest CD8+ clone made up more than 20% of CD8+ cells in 8 of 65 patients, and blood and synovial fluid shared several identical CD8+ TCRB sequences.

Flow cytometry confirmed the purity of CD4+ and CD8+ cells that had been isolated by positive magnetic bead selection on an AutoMACS. After a first flow cytometry screen using a TCR V beta antibody panel, clonal expansions were characterized through TCRB deep sequencing of sorted CD8+ fractions. Isolation of peripheral blood mononuclear cells was done through Ficoll-Paque PLUS density gradient separation. DNA from CD4-enriched, CD8-enriched or PBMC samples was extracted using Nucleospin Tissue or Tissue XS kits and then quantified on a Qubit 2.0 fluorometer. Sequencing of TCRB CDR3 was done on genomic DNA with the immunoSEQ assay. Processing in the source paper ran as follows. Only a few patient CD8+ clones larger than 1% matched published virus-specific TCRB sequences when compared against them. Analyses were restricted to productive TCRB rearrangements. Clonality was expressed as a Shannon entropy-based productive clonality index, with each clone defined by a unique TCRB CDR3 sequence. Repertoire overlap between two samples was calculated from the template counts of each clone relative to total templates per sample. V-gene usage from TCRB sequencing and V-gene usage measured by flow cytometry were correlated (Spearman r of around 0.6). The table was pulled from immuneACCESS by TCRdb, which kept in-frame rearrangements only. Such tables lose some clones; where checked, under half of the loss comes from unresolved V genes, and the rest has no known cause. That table furnishes V, J and clone size, whereas the DNA furnished D and trimming. The sample table lists approximately 20,000 clones, around 85% of them with a count of one. Of the sample, around 7% is held by the ten largest clones.

Turning to this clone: What this receptor recognizes is not known. One base away there is no much larger clone; base qualities are not given.

The germline V gene sets CDR1 to SNHLY and CDR2 to FYNNEI. Trimming accounts for 4 bases at V and 2 bases at J, while the number of junction bases matched to no gene is 14. From the cysteine up to the phenylalanine, the CDR3 has a length of 18 residues. The CDR3 DNA has 54 bases and is translated from base 1. Sequencing was carried out using CD8+ T cells sorted from blood. This TCR came from a woman aged 40 to 50 with rheumatoid arthritis. The chain was built from TRBV2 and TRBJ2-3, with TRBD2 matching 8 junction bases. The CDR3 is CASSVGSQAGEVTDTQYF. DNA sequence: TGTGCCAGCAGTGTTGGGTCCCAAGCGGGAGAGGTCACAGATACGCAGTATTTT.